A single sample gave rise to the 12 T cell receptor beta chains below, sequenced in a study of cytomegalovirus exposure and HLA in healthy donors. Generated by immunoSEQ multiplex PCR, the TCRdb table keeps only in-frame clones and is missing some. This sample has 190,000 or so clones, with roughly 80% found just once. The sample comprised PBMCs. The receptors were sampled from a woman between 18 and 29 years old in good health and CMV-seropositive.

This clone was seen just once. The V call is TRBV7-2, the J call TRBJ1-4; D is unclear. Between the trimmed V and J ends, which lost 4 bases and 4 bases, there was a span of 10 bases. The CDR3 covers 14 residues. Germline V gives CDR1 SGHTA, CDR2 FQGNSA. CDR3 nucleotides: TGTGCCAGCAGCTCGGGAAACAGTAATGAAAAACTGTTTTTT. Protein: CASSSGNSNEKLFF.

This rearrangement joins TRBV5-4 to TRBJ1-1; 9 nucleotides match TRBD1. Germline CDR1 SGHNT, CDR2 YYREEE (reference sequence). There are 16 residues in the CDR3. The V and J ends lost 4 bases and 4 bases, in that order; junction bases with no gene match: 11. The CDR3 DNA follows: TGTGCCAGCAGCCCCCCGGGACAGGGTGAATTCACTGAAGCTTTCTTT. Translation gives CASSPPGQGEFTEAFF.

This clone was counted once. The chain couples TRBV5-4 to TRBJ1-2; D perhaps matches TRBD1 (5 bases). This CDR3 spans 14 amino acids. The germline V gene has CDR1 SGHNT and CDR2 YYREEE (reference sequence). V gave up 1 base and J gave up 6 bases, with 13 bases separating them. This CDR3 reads CASSLLQGLDGYTF. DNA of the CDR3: TGTGCCAGCAGCTTGCTGCAGGGTTTGGATGGCTACACCTTC. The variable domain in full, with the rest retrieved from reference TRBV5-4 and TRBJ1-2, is ETGVTQSPTHLIKTRGQQVTLRCSSQSGHNTVSWYQQALGQGPQFIFQYYREEENGRGNFPPRFSGLQFPNYSSELNVNALELDDSALYLCASSLLQGLDGYTFGSGTRLTVV.

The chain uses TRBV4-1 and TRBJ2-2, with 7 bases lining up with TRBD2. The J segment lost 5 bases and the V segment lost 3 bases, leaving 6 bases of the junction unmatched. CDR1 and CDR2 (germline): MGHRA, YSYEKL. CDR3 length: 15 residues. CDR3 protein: CASSQGGRGTGELFF. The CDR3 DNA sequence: TGCGCCAGCAGCCAGGGAGGGCGGGGGACCGGGGAGCTGTTTTTT.

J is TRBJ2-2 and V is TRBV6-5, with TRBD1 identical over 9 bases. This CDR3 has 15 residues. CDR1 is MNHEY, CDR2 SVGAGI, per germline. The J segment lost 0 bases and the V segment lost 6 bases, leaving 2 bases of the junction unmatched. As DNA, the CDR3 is TGTGCCAGCAGATGGACAGGGGCGAACACCGGGGAGCTGTTTTTT. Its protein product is CASRWTGANTGELFF.

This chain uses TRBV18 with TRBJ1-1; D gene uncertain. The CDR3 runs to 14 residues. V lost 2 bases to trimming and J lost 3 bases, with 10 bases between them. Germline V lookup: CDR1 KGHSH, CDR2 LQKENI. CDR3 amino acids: CASSPRGSDTEAFF. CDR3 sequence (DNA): TGTGCCAGCTCACCAAGAGGGAGTGACACTGAAGCTTTCTTT.

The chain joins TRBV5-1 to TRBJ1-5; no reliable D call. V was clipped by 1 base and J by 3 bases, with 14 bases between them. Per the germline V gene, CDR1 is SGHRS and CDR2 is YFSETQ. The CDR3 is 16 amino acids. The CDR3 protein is CASSLSPRRPNQPQHF. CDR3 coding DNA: TGCGCCAGCAGCTTGAGCCCACGCCGCCCCAATCAGCCCCAGCATTTT.

The CDR3 nucleotides are TGTGCCAGCAGCTTAACGGGACAGCCCGACGAGCAGTACTTC. It codes for CASSLTGQPDEQYF. The V gene is TRBV7-3, the J gene TRBJ2-7; TRBD1 aligns across 7 bases. Looked up from germline, CDR1 is SGHTA and CDR2 is FQGTGA. V gave up 0 bases and J gave up 5 bases; unmatched junction bases: 4. CDR3 size: 14 residues.

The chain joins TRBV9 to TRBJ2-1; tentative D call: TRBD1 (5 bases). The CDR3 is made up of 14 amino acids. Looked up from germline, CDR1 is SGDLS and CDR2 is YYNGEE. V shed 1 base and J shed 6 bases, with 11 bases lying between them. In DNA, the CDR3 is TGTGCCAGCAGCGTACGCAGGGTAGGCAATGAGCAGTTCTTC. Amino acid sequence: CASSVRRVGNEQFF. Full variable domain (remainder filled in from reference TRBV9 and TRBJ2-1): DSGVTQTPKHLITATGQRVTLRCSPRSGDLSVYWYQQSLDQGLQFLIQYYNGEERAKGNILERFSAQQFPDLHSELNLSSLELGDSALYFCASSVRRVGNEQFFGPGTRLTVL.

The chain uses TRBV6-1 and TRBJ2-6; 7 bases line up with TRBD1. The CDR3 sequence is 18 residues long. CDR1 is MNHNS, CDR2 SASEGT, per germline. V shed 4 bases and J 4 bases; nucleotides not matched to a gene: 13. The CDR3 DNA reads TGTGCCAGCAGTGGGTTAACAGGGGTACTTACCGGGGCCAACGTCCTGACTTTC. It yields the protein CASSGLTGVLTGANVLTF.

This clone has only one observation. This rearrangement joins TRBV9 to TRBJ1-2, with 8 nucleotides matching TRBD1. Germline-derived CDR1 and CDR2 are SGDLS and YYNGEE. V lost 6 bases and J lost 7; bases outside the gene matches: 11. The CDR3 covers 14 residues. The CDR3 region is CASTPFQGARGYTF. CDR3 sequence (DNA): TGTGCCAGCACCCCCTTCCAGGGGGCGCGTGGCTACACCTTC.

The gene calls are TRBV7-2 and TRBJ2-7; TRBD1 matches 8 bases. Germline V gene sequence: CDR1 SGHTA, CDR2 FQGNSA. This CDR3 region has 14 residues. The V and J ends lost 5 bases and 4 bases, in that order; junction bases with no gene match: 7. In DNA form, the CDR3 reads TGTGCCAGCAGCCTGGGACAGGCTTCGTACGAGCAGTACTTC. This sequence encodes CASSLGQASYEQYF.